What follows is one T cell receptor beta chain and its context. What it binds is unknown. CDR1 is LNHDA and CDR2 is SQIVND in the germline V gene (reference sequence). Trimming shortened V by 7 bases and J by 4 bases, and 14 bases separated the two germline ends. The CDR3 is made up of 14 amino acids. The sample is drawn from a study of T cells in localized non-small cell lung cancer. The data were produced by immunoSEQ multiplex PCR, yet TCRdb's version contains in-frame clones alone and is incomplete. The sample consists of thousands of clones, 20% to 30% of them appearing once. Whole-study findings and limits: In the blood, greater T cell density corresponded to longer overall survival.

Free of atypia, the adjacent lung was collected at least 2 cm away from the tumor margin. The source of this sequence is a woman aged 35 to 75 with stage I lung adenocarcinoma. This sample comprised normal lung tissue next to the tumor, obtained before any cancer treatment. The chain joins TRBV19 to TRBJ1-5, with no clear D. The CDR3 DNA reads as TGTGCCAGTACCTTGAGTGGGTTGAATCAGCCCCAGCATTTT. The encoded protein is CASTLSGLNQPQHF.